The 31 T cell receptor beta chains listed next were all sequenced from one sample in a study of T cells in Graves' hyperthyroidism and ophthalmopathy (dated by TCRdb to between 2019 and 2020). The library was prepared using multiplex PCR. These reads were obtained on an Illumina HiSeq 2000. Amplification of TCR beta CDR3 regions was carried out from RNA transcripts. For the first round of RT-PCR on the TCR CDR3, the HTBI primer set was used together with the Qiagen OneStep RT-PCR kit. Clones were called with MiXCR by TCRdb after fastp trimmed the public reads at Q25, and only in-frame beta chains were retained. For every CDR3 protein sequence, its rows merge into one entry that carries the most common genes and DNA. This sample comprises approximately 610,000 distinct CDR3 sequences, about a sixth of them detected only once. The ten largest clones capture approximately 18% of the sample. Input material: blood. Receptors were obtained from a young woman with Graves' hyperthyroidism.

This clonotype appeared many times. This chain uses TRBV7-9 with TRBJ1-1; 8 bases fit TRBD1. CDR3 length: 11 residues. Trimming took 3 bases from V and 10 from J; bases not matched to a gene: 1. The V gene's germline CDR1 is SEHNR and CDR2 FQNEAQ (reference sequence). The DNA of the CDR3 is TGTGCCAGCAGCTTCGACAGGGGAGCTTTCTTT. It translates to CASSFDRGAFF.

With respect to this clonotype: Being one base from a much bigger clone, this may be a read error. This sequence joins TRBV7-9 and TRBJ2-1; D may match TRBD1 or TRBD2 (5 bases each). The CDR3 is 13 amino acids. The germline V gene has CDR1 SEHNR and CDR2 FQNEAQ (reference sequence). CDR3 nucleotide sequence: TGTGCCAGCAGCTCCGGGACGTACAGTGAGCAGTTCTTC. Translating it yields CASSSGTYSEQFF. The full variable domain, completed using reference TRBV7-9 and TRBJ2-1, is DTGVSQNPRHKITKRGQNVTFRCDPISEHNRLYWYRQTLGQGPEFLTYFQNEAQLEKSRLLSDRFSAERPKGSFSTLEIQRTEQGDSAMYLCASSSGTYSEQFFGPGTRLTVL.

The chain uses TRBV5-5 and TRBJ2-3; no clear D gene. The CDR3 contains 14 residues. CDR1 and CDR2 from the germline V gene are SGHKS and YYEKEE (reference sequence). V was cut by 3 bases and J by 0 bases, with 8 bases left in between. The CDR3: CASSSHPSTDTQYF. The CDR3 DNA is TGTGCCAGCAGCTCACATCCTAGCACAGATACGCAGTATTTT.

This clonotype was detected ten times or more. The CDR3 region is CSARDRAPPPYEQYF. The CDR3, as DNA: TGCAGTGCTAGAGACAGGGCCCCACCGCCCTACGAGCAGTACTTC. The chain carries TRBV20-1 and TRBJ2-7; tentative D call: TRBD1 (5 bases). Per the germline V gene, CDR1 is DFQATT and CDR2 is SNEGSKA (reference sequence). The CDR3 is 15 residues long. The V gene lost 0 bases and the J gene lost 2 bases, with 14 bases spanning the gap.

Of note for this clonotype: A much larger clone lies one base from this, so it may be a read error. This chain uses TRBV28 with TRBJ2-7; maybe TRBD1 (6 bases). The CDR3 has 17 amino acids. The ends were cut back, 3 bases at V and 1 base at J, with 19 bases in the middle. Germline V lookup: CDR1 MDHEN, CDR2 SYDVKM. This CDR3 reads CASSFSFDRRRSYEQYF. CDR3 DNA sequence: TGTGCCAGCAGTTTCTCTTTTGACAGGCGGAGGTCCTACGAGCAGTACTTC.

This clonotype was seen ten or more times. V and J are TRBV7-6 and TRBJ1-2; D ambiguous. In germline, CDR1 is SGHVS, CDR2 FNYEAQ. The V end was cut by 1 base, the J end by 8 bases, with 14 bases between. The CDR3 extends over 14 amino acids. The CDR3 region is CASSLDWKGGGYTF. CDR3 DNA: TGTGCCAGCAGCTTAGATTGGAAGGGTGGCGGCTACACCTTC.

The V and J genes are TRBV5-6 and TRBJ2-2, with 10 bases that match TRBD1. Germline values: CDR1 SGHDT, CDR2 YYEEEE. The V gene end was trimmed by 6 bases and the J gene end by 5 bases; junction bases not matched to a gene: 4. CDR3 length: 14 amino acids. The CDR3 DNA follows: TGTGCCAGCAAAGACAGGGGGCTGACCGGGGAGCTGTTTTTT. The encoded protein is CASKDRGLTGELFF.

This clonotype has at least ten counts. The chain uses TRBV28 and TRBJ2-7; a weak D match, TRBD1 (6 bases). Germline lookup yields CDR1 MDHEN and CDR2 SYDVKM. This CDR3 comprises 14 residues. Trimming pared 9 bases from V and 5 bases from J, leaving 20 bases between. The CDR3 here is CARTGTNESHEQYF. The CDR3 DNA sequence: TGTGCCAGAACCGGGACAAATGAAAGCCACGAGCAGTACTTC.

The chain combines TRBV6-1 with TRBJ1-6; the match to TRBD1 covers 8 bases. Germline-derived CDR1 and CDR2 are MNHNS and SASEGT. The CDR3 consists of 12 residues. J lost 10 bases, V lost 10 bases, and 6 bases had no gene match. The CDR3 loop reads CATDREDSPLHF. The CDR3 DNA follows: TGTGCCACGGACAGGGAGGACTCACCCCTCCACTTT.

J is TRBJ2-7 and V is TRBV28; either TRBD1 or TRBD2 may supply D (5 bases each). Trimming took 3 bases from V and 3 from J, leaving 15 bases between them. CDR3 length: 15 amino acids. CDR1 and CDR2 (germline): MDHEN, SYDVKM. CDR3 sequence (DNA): TGTGCCAGCAGTTTCCCCCTGGGGGACCACTACGAGCAGTACTTC. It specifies CASSFPLGDHYEQYF.

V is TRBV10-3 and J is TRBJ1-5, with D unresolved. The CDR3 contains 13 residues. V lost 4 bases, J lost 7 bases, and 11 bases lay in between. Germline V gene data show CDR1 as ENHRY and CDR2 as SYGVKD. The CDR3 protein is CAISVGTEQPQHF. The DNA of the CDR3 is TGTGCCATCAGTGTCGGCACCGAGCAGCCCCAGCATTTT.

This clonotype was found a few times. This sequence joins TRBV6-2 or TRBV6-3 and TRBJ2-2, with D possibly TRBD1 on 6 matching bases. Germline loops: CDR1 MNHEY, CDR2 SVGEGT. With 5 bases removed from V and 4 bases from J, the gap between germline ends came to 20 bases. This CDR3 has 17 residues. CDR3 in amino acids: CASSTSLEWGRTGELFF. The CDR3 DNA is TGTGCCAGCAGTACCTCTCTCGAATGGGGGCGCACCGGGGAGCTGTTTTTT.

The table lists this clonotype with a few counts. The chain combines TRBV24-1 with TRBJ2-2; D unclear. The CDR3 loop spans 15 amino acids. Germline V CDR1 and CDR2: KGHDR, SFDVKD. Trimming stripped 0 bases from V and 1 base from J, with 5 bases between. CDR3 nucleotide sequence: TGTGCCACCAGTGATTTGGGGGAGAACACCGGGGAGCTGTTTTTT. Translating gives CATSDLGENTGELFF.

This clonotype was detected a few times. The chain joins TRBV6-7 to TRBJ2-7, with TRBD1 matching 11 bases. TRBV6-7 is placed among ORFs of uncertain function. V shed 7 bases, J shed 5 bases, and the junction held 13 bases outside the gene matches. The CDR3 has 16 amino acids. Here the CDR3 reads CASNYFPGQGGHEQYF. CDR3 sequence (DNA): TGTGCCAGCAACTACTTCCCGGGACAGGGGGGCCACGAGCAGTACTTC.

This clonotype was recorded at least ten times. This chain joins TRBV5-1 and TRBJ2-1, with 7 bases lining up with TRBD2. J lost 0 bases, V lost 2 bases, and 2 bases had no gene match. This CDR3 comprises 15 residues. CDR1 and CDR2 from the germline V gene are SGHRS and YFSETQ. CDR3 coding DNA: TGCGCCAGCAGCTTAAAGCGGGGCTCCTACAATGAGCAGTTCTTC. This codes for CASSLKRGSYNEQFF.

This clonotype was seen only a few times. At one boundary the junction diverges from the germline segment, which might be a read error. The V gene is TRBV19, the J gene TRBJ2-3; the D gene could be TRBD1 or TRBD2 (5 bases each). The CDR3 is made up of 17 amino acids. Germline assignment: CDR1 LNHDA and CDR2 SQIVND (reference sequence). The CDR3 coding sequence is TGTACCAGTAGTACGGGACGCTACCCTCTGAGCACAGATACGCAGTATTTT. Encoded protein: CTSSTGRYPLSTDTQYF. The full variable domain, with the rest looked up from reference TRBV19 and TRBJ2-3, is DGGITQSPKYLFRKEGQNVTLSCEQNLNHDAMYWYRQDPGQGLRLIYYSQIVNDFQKGDIAEGYSVSREKKESFPLTVTSAQKNPTAFYLCTSSTGRYPLSTDTQYFGPGTRLTVL.

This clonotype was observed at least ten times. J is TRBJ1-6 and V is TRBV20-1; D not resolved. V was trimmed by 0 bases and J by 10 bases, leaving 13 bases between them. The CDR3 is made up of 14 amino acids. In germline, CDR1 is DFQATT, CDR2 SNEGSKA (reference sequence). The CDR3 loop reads CSARDPDGPSPLHF. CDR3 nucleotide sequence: TGCAGTGCTAGAGACCCCGATGGACCGTCACCCCTCCACTTT.

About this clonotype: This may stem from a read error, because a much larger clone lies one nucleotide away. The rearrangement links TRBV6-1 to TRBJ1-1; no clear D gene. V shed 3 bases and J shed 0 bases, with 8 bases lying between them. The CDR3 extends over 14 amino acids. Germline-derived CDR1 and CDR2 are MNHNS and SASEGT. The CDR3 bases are TGTGCCAGCAGTGATAATCGGATGAACACTGAAGCTTTCTTT. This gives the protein CASSDNRMNTEAFF.

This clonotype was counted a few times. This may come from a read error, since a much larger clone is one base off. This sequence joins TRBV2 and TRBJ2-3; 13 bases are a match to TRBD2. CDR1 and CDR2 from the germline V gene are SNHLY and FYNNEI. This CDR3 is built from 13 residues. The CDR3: CAGRTSGSHTRYF. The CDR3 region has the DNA TGTGCCGGACGGACTAGCGGGAGCCATACGCGGTATTTT.

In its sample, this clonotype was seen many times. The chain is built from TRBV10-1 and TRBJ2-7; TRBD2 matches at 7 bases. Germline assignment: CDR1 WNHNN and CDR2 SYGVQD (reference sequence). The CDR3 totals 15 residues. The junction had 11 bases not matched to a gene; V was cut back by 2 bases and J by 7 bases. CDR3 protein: CASSEVGTTLPEQYF. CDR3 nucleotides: TGCGCCAGCAGTGAGGTTGGGACTACCCTCCCAGAGCAGTACTTC.

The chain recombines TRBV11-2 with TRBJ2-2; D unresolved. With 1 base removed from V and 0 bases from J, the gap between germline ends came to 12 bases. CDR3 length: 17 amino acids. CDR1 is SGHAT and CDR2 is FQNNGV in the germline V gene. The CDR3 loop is CASSLARSRSNTGELFF. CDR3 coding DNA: TGTGCCAGCAGCTTAGCGCGCAGCCGTTCGAACACCGGGGAGCTGTTTTTT.

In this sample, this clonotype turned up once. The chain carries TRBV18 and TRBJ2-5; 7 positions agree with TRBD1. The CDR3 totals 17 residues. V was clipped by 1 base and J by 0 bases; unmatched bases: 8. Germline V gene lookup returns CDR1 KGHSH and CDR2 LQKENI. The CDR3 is CASSPQSSTGYQETQYF. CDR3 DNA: TGTGCCAGCTCACCACAGAGTTCGACAGGGTACCAAGAGACCCAGTACTTC.

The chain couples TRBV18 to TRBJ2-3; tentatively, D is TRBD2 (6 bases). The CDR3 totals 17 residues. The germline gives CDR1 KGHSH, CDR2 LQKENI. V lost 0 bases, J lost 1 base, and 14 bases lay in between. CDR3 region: CASSPPDGSRRTDTQYF. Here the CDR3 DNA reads TGTGCCAGCTCACCACCGGACGGGAGCAGACGCACAGATACGCAGTATTTT.

CDR3 sequence: CASSQAGKGVETQYF. CDR3 bases: TGCGCCAGCAGCCAAGCCGGGAAGGGGGTTGAGACCCAGTACTTC. This chain joins TRBV4-1 and TRBJ2-5; D possibly corresponds to TRBD1 (6 bases). The germline V and J ends were trimmed by 1 base and 5 bases, with 14 bases remaining between them. This CDR3 contains 15 residues. CDR1 is MGHRA, CDR2 YSYEKL, per germline.

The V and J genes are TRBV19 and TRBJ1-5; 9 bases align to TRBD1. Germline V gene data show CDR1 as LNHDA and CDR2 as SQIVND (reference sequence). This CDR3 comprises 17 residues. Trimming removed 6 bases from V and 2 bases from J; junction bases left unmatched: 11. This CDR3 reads CASSIDRGSSGNQPQHF. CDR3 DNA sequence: TGTGCCAGTAGCATTGACAGGGGGTCGAGTGGCAATCAGCCCCAGCATTTT.

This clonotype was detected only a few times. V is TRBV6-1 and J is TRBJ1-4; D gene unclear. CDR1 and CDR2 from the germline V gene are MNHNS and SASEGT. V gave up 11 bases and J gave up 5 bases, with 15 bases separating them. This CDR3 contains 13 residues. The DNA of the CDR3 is TGTGCCGTTCGTCGAGGAGGCAATGAAAAACTGTTTTTT. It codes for CAVRRGGNEKLFF.

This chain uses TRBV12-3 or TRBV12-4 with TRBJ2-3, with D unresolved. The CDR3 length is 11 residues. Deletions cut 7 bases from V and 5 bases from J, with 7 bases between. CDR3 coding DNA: TGTGCCAGCACTGATCTAGATACGCAGTATTTT. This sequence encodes CASTDLDTQYF.

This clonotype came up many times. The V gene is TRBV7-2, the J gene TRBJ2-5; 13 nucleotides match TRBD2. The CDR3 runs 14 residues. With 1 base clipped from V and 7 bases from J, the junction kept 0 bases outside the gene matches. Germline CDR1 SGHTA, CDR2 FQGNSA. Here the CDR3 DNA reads TGTGCCAGCAGCTTAGGACTAGCGGGAGGGACCCAGTACTTC. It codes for CASSLGLAGGTQYF.

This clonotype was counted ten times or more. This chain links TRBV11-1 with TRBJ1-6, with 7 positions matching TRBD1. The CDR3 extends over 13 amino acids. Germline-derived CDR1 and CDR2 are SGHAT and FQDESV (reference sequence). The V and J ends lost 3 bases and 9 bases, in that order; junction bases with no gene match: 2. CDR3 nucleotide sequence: TGTGCCAGCAGCTTCAGGGGGAGTTCACCCCTCCACTTT. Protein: CASSFRGSSPLHF.

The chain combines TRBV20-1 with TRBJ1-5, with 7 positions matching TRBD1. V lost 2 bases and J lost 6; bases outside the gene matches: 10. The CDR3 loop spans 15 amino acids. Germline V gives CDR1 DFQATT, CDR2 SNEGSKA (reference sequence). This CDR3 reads CSARITGALAQPQHF. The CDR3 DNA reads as TGCAGTGCTAGAATAACAGGGGCGCTCGCTCAGCCCCAGCATTTT.

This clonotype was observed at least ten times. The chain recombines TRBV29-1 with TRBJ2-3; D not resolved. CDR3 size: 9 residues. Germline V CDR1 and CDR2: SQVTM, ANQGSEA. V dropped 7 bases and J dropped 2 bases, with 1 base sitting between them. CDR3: CSDTDTQYF. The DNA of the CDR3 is TGCAGCGACACAGATACGCAGTATTTT.